This T cell receptor (beta chain) was captured in a study of T cell changes during pregnancy in multiple sclerosis. Clones were read by immunoSEQ multiplex PCR, and TCRdb kept only the in-frame ones, dropping some. The sample holds 20,000 to 25,000 clones; just under 85% are singletons and the top ten take less than 20%. CDR1 and CDR2 from the germline V gene are SGHRS and YFSETQ. V dropped 7 bases and J dropped 2 bases, with 20 bases sitting between them. The CDR3 length is 16 residues. The input for sequencing was CD8+ T cells from peripheral blood mononuclear cells, taken in the first trimester of pregnancy. The V call is TRBV5-1, the J call TRBJ2-3, with D possibly being TRBD1 (7 bases). The TCR comes from a female donor in good health, enrolled as a control in a pregnancy study. The CDR3 protein is CASGYTGEANTDTQYF. The CDR3 region has the DNA TGCGCCAGCGGATACACAGGGGAGGCGAACACAGATACGCAGTATTTT.